This entry lists 24 T cell receptor beta chains sequenced from one sample in a study of blood T cell repertoires in COVID-19. Clones were sequenced by immunoSEQ multiplex PCR, and TCRdb holds only the in-frame ones, with some missing. The sample lists under 80,000 clones; around 86% were seen once. The specimen sequenced was peripheral blood. The source of these receptors is a human donor in a cohort sampled during active COVID-19.

The J gene is TRBJ2-2, the V gene TRBV1; the table's D call, TRBD2, has no DNA check behind it. TRBV1 is recorded as a pseudogene. The CDR3 is 17 residues long. CDR3 sequence reads: CTSSQDSGTTNTGELFF. As DNA, the CDR3 is TGCACCAGCAGCCAAGATTCCGGGACTACAAACACCGGGGAGCTGTTTTTT.

This clone has only one observation. The chain links TRBV2 to TRBJ1-2; 7 nucleotides agree with TRBD1. The CDR3 extends over 14 amino acids. Germline lookup yields CDR1 SNHLY and CDR2 FYNNEI. After removal of 1 base from V and 8 bases from J, the junction contained 7 bases not matched to a gene. Written as DNA, the CDR3 is TGTGCCAGCAGTGAAGGTAGGGGGCTGAGCGGCTACACCTTC. Translating it yields CASSEGRGLSGYTF.

This chain connects TRBV7-6 to TRBJ2-2; possible D gene TRBD2, 6 bases. Per germline, CDR1 SGHVS and CDR2 FNYEAQ. This CDR3 comprises 15 residues. V was shortened by 2 bases and J by 5 bases, with 12 bases between the two germline ends. For the CDR3, the DNA is TGTGCCAGCAGCTTATCGGGAGTAGTAACCGGGGAGCTGTTTTTT. This translates into CASSLSGVVTGELFF.

The chain links TRBV19 to TRBJ1-2; TRBD1 aligns across 7 bases. This CDR3 has 16 residues. CDR1 is LNHDA, CDR2 SQIVND, per germline (reference sequence). V shed 7 bases, J shed 0 bases, and the junction held 11 bases outside the gene matches. CDR3 nucleotides: TGTGCCAGTACAGAGACAGGGCAACCCCCTAACTATGGCTACACCTTC. Translated: CASTETGQPPNYGYTF.

The gene calls are TRBV9 and TRBJ2-1; D remains ambiguous. The germline V gene has CDR1 SGDLS and CDR2 YYNGEE. The CDR3 length is 13 residues. Trimming removed 0 bases at V and 7 bases at J, with 8 bases between. CDR3 nucleotide sequence: TGTGCCAGCAGCGTAGATCACTGGAATGAGCAGTTCTTC. Translation gives CASSVDHWNEQFF.

This rearrangement joins TRBV18 to TRBJ1-1; D not certain. Germline V gene sequence: CDR1 KGHSH, CDR2 LQKENI. The length of the CDR3 is 13 residues. V was pared by 10 bases and J by 0 bases, with 12 bases between. The CDR3 spells CATLINMNTEAFF. The CDR3 region has the DNA TGTGCCACCCTAATCAATATGAACACTGAAGCTTTCTTT.

This clone showed up just once. V gene TRBV5-6 combines with J gene TRBJ2-1; D gene uncertain. Germline V gives CDR1 SGHDT, CDR2 YYEEEE. Trimming removed 5 bases from V and 7 bases from J, with 13 bases in between. The CDR3 is 13 amino acids. The CDR3 DNA follows: TGTGCCAGCAGTACCCCGCCACTGAATGAGCAGTTCTTC. Its translation: CASSTPPLNEQFF.

This clone has just one count. The gene calls are TRBV5-1 and TRBJ2-4, with a possible D match to TRBD1 (6 bases). CDR1 and CDR2 (germline): SGHRS, YFSETQ. The V and J ends lost 3 bases and 0 bases respectively, with 7 bases between them. This CDR3 comprises 14 residues. The CDR3 DNA sequence: TGCGCCAGCAGCTGGACAGTAGCCAAAAACATTCAGTACTTC. Its translation is CASSWTVAKNIQYF.

There are a few counts of this clone. The V call is TRBV5-6, the J call TRBJ1-2, with 7 nucleotides matching TRBD1. Germline V CDR1 and CDR2: SGHDT, YYEEEE. Losses at the gene ends were 6 bases for V and 1 base for J; bases not matched to a gene: 12. The CDR3 contains 16 residues. The CDR3 DNA follows: TGTGCCAGCACCTTATTAACGGGACAGAATAACTATGGCTACACCTTC. It translates to CASTLLTGQNNYGYTF.

The chain links TRBV10-3 to TRBJ2-2, with TRBD1 matching 10 bases. The junction had 6 bases not matched to a gene; V was cut back by 3 bases and J by 5 bases. There are 16 residues in the CDR3. The germline V gene has CDR1 ENHRY and CDR2 SYGVKD. CDR3 coding DNA: TGTGCCATCAGTGACCGGACAGGGGGGGGAACCGGGGAGCTGTTTTTT. As protein: CAISDRTGGGTGELFF.

CDR3 in amino acids: CASSLVAGTGNYEQYF. CDR3 DNA sequence: TGTGCCAGCAGCTTAGTGGCCGGGACAGGGAACTACGAGCAGTACTTC. The rearrangement uses TRBV11-2 and TRBJ2-7; 9 bases are shared with TRBD1. Unmatched junction bases numbered 7, after V lost 1 base and J lost 3 bases. CDR1 and CDR2 from the germline V gene are SGHAT and FQNNGV. The CDR3 spans 16 residues.

This chain links TRBV12-3 or TRBV12-4 with TRBJ1-3, with 9 bases identical to TRBD1. V lost 3 bases and J lost 10; bases outside the gene matches: 1. CDR3 length: 12 amino acids. The CDR3 nucleotides read TGTGCCAGCAGTTTCGGGACAGGGACCATATATTTT. Protein sequence: CASSFGTGTIYF.

V usage is TRBV25-1 and J usage is TRBJ1-1; a weak D match, TRBD1 (6 bases). The CDR3 consists of 16 residues. The germline gives CDR1 MGHDK, CDR2 SYGVNS. The V and J ends lost 4 bases and 3 bases respectively, with 18 bases between them. The CDR3 nucleotides read TGTGCCAGCAGTGCCCACCCTAGGGGGACCTACACTGAAGCTTTCTTT. This gives the protein CASSAHPRGTYTEAFF.

The chain has TRBV18 and TRBJ2-3; TRBD1 matches 7 bases. There are 20 residues in the CDR3. V lost 0 bases and J lost 0; bases outside the gene matches: 15. Looked up from germline, CDR1 is KGHSH and CDR2 is LQKENI. The CDR3 nucleotides read TGTGCCAGCTCACCACCGAAGGGGACAGTAGTTACTACCAGCACAGATACGCAGTATTTT. Amino acid sequence: CASSPPKGTVVTTSTDTQYF.

The chain carries TRBV7-8 and TRBJ2-7; D unclear. Germline loops: CDR1 SGHVS, CDR2 FQNEAQ. CDR3 length: 11 residues. The V end lost 3 bases, the J end lost 5 bases, and 5 bases lay between the germline ends. CDR3 coding DNA: TGTGCCAGCAGCTTTGACAACGAGCAGTACTTC. Translated: CASSFDNEQYF.

This chain joins TRBV18 and TRBJ2-3; 7 bases are shared with TRBD1. This CDR3 is 18 amino acids long. Trimming cost V 4 bases and J 1 base; bases outside gene matches: 14. The V gene's germline CDR1 is KGHSH and CDR2 LQKENI. The CDR3 reads CASSLASQMTGRTDTQYF. Here the CDR3 DNA reads TGTGCCAGCTCACTAGCTTCCCAAATGACAGGGCGCACAGATACGCAGTATTTT.

This rearrangement joins TRBV6-2 or TRBV6-3 to TRBJ2-7, with TRBD2 as a possible D gene (6 bases). Per the germline V gene, CDR1 is MNHEY and CDR2 is SVGEGT. The CDR3 is made up of 15 amino acids. With 1 base removed from V and 3 bases from J, the gap between germline ends came to 13 bases. The CDR3 nucleotides read TGTGCCAGCAGTTACTTAATACTAGCCGGCTACGAGCAGTACTTC. Its protein product is CASSYLILAGYEQYF.

The V and J genes are TRBV20-1 and TRBJ2-1; no clear D. Germline CDR1 and CDR2: DFQATT and SNEGSKA (reference sequence). The CDR3 covers 12 residues. V shed 3 bases and J shed 5 bases, with 8 bases lying between them. The CDR3 bases are TGCAGTGCTAGTCTCCTCCACAATGAGCAGTTCTTC. This codes for CSASLLHNEQFF.

The J gene is TRBJ2-2, the V gene TRBV21-1; TRBD1 is the table's D call and was not checked against the DNA. TRBV21-1 is a documented pseudogene. This CDR3 region has 15 residues. This CDR3 is CASSVTGVSTGELFF. DNA for the CDR3: TGTGCCAGCAGCGTGACAGGGGTGTCGACCGGGGAGCTGTTTTTT.

The chain employs TRBV6-5 and TRBJ1-5, with TRBD1 matching 11 bases. This CDR3 is built from 14 residues. The V and J ends lost 7 bases and 6 bases, in that order; junction bases with no gene match: 5. Germline V lookup: CDR1 MNHEY, CDR2 SVGAGI. The CDR3 coding sequence is TGTGCCAGCAATGGACAGGGGGCTTCTCAGCCCCAGCATTTT. Translation: CASNGQGASQPQHF.

The chain combines TRBV4-3 with TRBJ2-3; 11 bases fit TRBD2. CDR1 is LGHNA, CDR2 YSLEER, per germline. The CDR3 extends over 17 amino acids. The ends lost 1 base at V and 4 bases at J; junction bases unmatched: 7. CDR3 loop: CASSQGISGGASDTQYF. The CDR3 region has the DNA TGCGCCAGCAGCCAAGGGATTAGCGGGGGGGCGTCAGATACGCAGTATTTT.

The chain carries TRBV6-1 and TRBJ2-5; 7 bases align to TRBD1. There are 16 residues in the CDR3. V gave up 1 base and J gave up 4 bases; unmatched junction bases: 9. In germline, CDR1 is MNHNS, CDR2 SASEGT. The CDR3 reads CASSEETGRFGETQYF. CDR3 sequence (DNA): TGTGCCAGCAGTGAAGAGACAGGGCGGTTCGGAGAGACCCAGTACTTC.

This chain uses TRBV6-1 with TRBJ1-2; 8 bases are shared with TRBD1. V was clipped by 1 base and J by 8 bases; unmatched bases: 12. CDR3 length: 16 amino acids. Germline V gene lookup returns CDR1 MNHNS and CDR2 SASEGT. Here the CDR3 reads CASSEDYRGAWEGYTF. In DNA, the CDR3 is TGTGCCAGCAGTGAAGACTACAGGGGGGCCTGGGAGGGCTACACCTTC.

The rearrangement joins TRBV18 to TRBJ2-3, with D possibly matching TRBD1 (5 bases). This CDR3 spans 11 amino acids. Germline CDR1 reads KGHSH; CDR2 reads LQKENI. Trimming took 5 bases from V and 6 from J, leaving 6 bases between them. In DNA, the CDR3 is TGTGCCAGCTCATCAGGGGATACGCAGTATTTT. Translating it yields CASSSGDTQYF.